This entry lists 28 T cell receptor beta chains sequenced from one sample in a study of T cell repertoires in cytomegalovirus infection. No antigen is known for these receptors. TCRdb re-called the reads through MiXCR, storing one row per CDR3 protein. The table shows tens of thousands of distinct CDR3 sequences, with around 33% occurring only once. Sequenced input: PBMCs, sequenced either directly or after in vitro stimulation (not recorded which). The receptors here all came from a human donor in good health (CMV status not recorded). Some clones in this sample may be carry-over from other donors' samples.

This clonotype turned up a few times. The rearrangement joins TRBV20-1 to TRBJ1-2, with D hard to call. Germline assignment: CDR1 DFQATT and CDR2 SNEGSKA (reference sequence). Trimming left V 3 bases short and J 8 bases short, with 16 bases between. CDR3 length: 13 amino acids. The CDR3 coding sequence is TGCAGTGCTAGCCCCCGAAGTTCTCACGGCTACACCTTC. The encoded protein is CSASPRSSHGYTF.

The chain employs TRBV5-6 and TRBJ1-1, with D unresolved. V lost 1 base and J lost 4, with 5 bases in between. The CDR3 extends over 12 amino acids. CDR1 and CDR2 (germline): SGHDT, YYEEEE. The chain's CDR3 is CASSLIATEAFF. CDR3 nucleotide sequence: TGTGCCAGCAGCTTGATAGCCACTGAAGCTTTCTTT.

This chain uses TRBV7-3 with TRBJ2-7, with D unresolved. The CDR3 contains 12 residues. CDR1 and CDR2 (germline): SGHTA, FQGTGA. Trimming removed 5 bases at V and 2 bases at J, with 7 bases between. In DNA, the CDR3 is TGTGCCAGCAGCCGTGACCCCTACGAGCAGTACTTC. Translated, it gives CASSRDPYEQYF.

This clonotype was detected only a few times. J is TRBJ2-6 and V is TRBV11-2, with 11 bases fitting TRBD1. With 4 bases clipped from V and 4 bases from J, the junction kept 9 bases outside the gene matches. Per germline, CDR1 SGHAT and CDR2 FQNNGV. This CDR3 region has 18 residues. In DNA, the CDR3 is TGTGCCAGCAGCTCCTGGGACAGGGGGTTATCAGGGGCCAACGTCCTGACTTTC. Protein: CASSSWDRGLSGANVLTF.

Only a few counts were recorded for this clonotype. The rearrangement uses TRBV6-2 or TRBV6-3 and TRBJ2-3, with D perhaps matching TRBD1 (5 bases). In germline, CDR1 is MNHEY, CDR2 SVGEGT. V dropped 6 bases and J dropped 4 bases, with 14 bases sitting between them. The CDR3 length is 14 residues. CDR3 nucleotides: TGTGCCAGCAGCTACCTTCAGGGCCCAGATACGCAGTATTTT. It is translated as CASSYLQGPDTQYF.

The V and J genes are TRBV12-3 or TRBV12-4 and TRBJ1-2, with D perhaps TRBD1 (5 bases). There are 14 residues in the CDR3. Trimming removed 2 bases from V and 8 bases from J, with 15 bases in between. This CDR3 reads CASSLIGGREGYTF. For the CDR3, the DNA is TGTGCCAGCAGTTTAATCGGGGGTCGGGAAGGCTACACCTTC.

This clonotype was seen a handful of times. The rearrangement joins TRBV2 to TRBJ2-1, with TRBD2 identical over 10 bases. This CDR3 spans 15 amino acids. V was clipped by 2 bases and J by 6 bases; unmatched bases: 4. Per the germline V gene, CDR1 is SNHLY and CDR2 is FYNNEI. DNA of the CDR3: TGTGCCAGCAGTGAACGGACTAGCGGCATCAATGAGCAGTTCTTC. Amino acid sequence: CASSERTSGINEQFF.

CDR3 sequence (DNA): TGTGCCAGCGGGTCATCCTTAACCGAAAAACTGTTTTTT. It is translated as CASGSSLTEKLFF. V usage is TRBV12-3 or TRBV12-4 and J usage is TRBJ1-4; D remains unclear. There are 13 residues in the CDR3. V lost 8 bases and J 8 bases, leaving 15 bases between the germline ends.

This clonotype was recorded a few times. The V call is TRBV19, the J call TRBJ2-5; no reliable D call. The germline gives CDR1 LNHDA, CDR2 SQIVND (reference sequence). The CDR3 contains 13 residues. Trimming took 5 bases from V and 5 from J, leaving 12 bases between them. CDR3 nucleotides: TGTGCCAGTAGTTGGACCACCCGGGAGACCCAGTACTTC. Translating gives CASSWTTRETQYF.

This clonotype has ten or more counts. This chain uses TRBV7-8 with TRBJ2-3, with no clear D. Trimming took 5 bases from V and 2 from J, leaving 8 bases between them. Per the germline V gene, CDR1 is SGHVS and CDR2 is FQNEAQ. This CDR3 spans 13 amino acids. The CDR3 is CASSLANTDTQYF. CDR3 bases: TGTGCCAGCAGCCTCGCCAACACAGATACGCAGTATTTT. Full variable domain (missing parts from reference TRBV7-8 and TRBJ2-3): GAGVSQSPRYKVAKRGQDVALRCDPISGHVSLFWYQQALGQGPEFLTYFQNEAQLDKSGLPSDRFFAERPEGSVSTLKIQRTQQEDSAVYLCASSLANTDTQYFGPGTRLTVL.

This rearrangement joins TRBV4-1 to TRBJ2-7; 9 bases map to TRBD1. With V trimmed by 7 bases and J by 3 bases, 7 bases remained unmatched. The CDR3 is 14 residues long. The V gene's germline CDR1 is MGHRA and CDR2 YSYEKL. The CDR3 sequence: CASKQTGQGYEQYF. In nucleotides, the CDR3 is TGCGCCAGCAAACAGACGGGACAGGGCTACGAGCAGTACTTC.

The chain uses TRBV4-1 and TRBJ2-6, with 7 positions matching TRBD1. The CDR3 is 17 residues long. V lost 4 bases to trimming and J lost 2 bases; unmatched junction nucleotides: 8. Germline CDR1 MGHRA, CDR2 YSYEKL. This chain's CDR3 is CASSPYPTGTGANVLTF. The CDR3 DNA is TGCGCCAGCAGCCCGTATCCGACAGGGACTGGGGCCAACGTCCTGACTTTC.

The chain has TRBV4-1 and TRBJ1-2, with 8 bases lining up with TRBD1. The germline V gene has CDR1 MGHRA and CDR2 YSYEKL. V shed 4 bases and J 4 bases; nucleotides not matched to a gene: 5. This CDR3 is built from 14 residues. The CDR3 region has the DNA TGCGCCAGCAGCCTCGGACAGGGAGGCTATGGCTACACCTTC. This sequence encodes CASSLGQGGYGYTF.

This clonotype is medium-sized (0.01 to 0.1%). J is TRBJ2-3 and V is TRBV27; D may be TRBD1 or TRBD2 (5 bases each). The V and J ends lost 5 bases and 2 bases respectively, with 20 bases between them. Germline V gene lookup returns CDR1 MNHEY and CDR2 SMNVEV (reference sequence). The CDR3 sequence is 17 residues long. CDR3 in DNA: TGTGCCAGCAGTCCGGGACGGCTGACTGCAATCACAGATACGCAGTATTTT. Encoded protein: CASSPGRLTAITDTQYF.

This chain uses TRBV4-1 with TRBJ1-3; no reliable D call. Germline lookup yields CDR1 MGHRA and CDR2 YSYEKL. The CDR3 has 14 amino acids. V was shortened by 1 base and J by 9 bases, with 13 bases between the two germline ends. CDR3 DNA: TGCGCCAGCAGCCAAGGTTCGGCGGCAAGCACCATATATTTT. This sequence encodes CASSQGSAASTIYF.

The chain links TRBV5-6 to TRBJ2-7; D is ambiguous. V was cut by 2 bases and J by 0 bases, with 12 bases left in between. The germline CDR1 and CDR2 sequences are SGHDT and YYEEEE. This CDR3 is built from 15 residues. The CDR3 DNA reads as TGTGCCAGCAGCTTTGGTTCGTTTAGCTCCTACGAGCAGTACTTC. Protein sequence: CASSFGSFSSYEQYF.

This chain joins TRBV5-1 and TRBJ2-7; D is unclear. The germline V gene has CDR1 SGHRS and CDR2 YFSETQ. The V gene lost 0 bases and the J gene lost 2 bases, with 6 bases spanning the gap. The CDR3 is 13 residues long. CDR3 protein: CASSLDSTYEQYF. The CDR3 bases are TGCGCCAGCAGCTTGGACTCGACCTACGAGCAGTACTTC. Together with reference TRBV5-1 and TRBJ2-7, the CDR3 gives the full variable domain: KAGVTQTPRYLIKTRGQQVTLSCSPISGHRSVSWYQQTPGQGLQFLFEYFSETQRNKGNFPGRFSGRQFSNSRSEMNVSTLELGDSALYLCASSLDSTYEQYFGPGTRLTVT.

This clonotype showed up just a few times. This sequence joins TRBV7-9 and TRBJ1-1; no clear D. V dropped 4 bases and J dropped 1 base, with 7 bases sitting between them. Germline V lookup: CDR1 SEHNR, CDR2 FQNEAQ (reference sequence). The length of the CDR3 is 13 residues. DNA for the CDR3: TGTGCCAGCAGCTCAACAGAGAACACTGAAGCTTTCTTT. This gives the protein CASSSTENTEAFF.

This chain links TRBV10-3 with TRBJ2-7, with D perhaps TRBD1 (6 bases). The germline V gene has CDR1 ENHRY and CDR2 SYGVKD. V was pared by 0 bases and J by 5 bases, with 11 bases between. CDR3 size: 14 residues. CDR3 in DNA: TGTGCCATCAGTGAGTCAAGACAGGTCCACGAGCAGTACTTC. Translated: CAISESRQVHEQYF.

The J gene is TRBJ2-7, the V gene TRBV10-2; D ambiguous. Germline V gene sequence: CDR1 WSHSY, CDR2 SAAADI. CDR3 length equals 13 residues. V was cut by 2 bases and J by 3 bases, with 8 bases left in between. The CDR3 loop reads CASSELASYEQYF. DNA of the CDR3: TGCGCCAGCAGTGAGCTGGCCAGCTACGAGCAGTACTTC.

This clonotype appeared a few times. This chain uses TRBV12-3 or TRBV12-4 with TRBJ1-2; TRBD1 might be the D (5 bases). Deletions cut 3 bases from V and 3 bases from J, with 8 bases between. The length of the CDR3 is 13 residues. CDR3 loop: CASSLGGDYGYTF. The CDR3 DNA is TGTGCCAGCAGTTTGGGGGGAGACTATGGCTACACCTTC.

The table lists this clonotype with many counts. This chain joins TRBV24-1 and TRBJ2-5, with D unresolved. The V gene's germline CDR1 is KGHDR and CDR2 SFDVKD. Trimming removed 5 bases at V and 3 bases at J, with 3 bases between. This CDR3 spans 11 amino acids. The CDR3 is CATSVEETQYF. The CDR3 region has the DNA TGTGCCACCAGTGTTGAAGAGACCCAGTACTTC.

The V gene is TRBV19, the J gene TRBJ1-4, with TRBD1 matching 8 bases. V shed 6 bases and J 8 bases; nucleotides not matched to a gene: 8. The length of the CDR3 is 14 residues. The germline V gene encodes CDR1 LNHDA and CDR2 SQIVND (reference sequence). CDR3 residues: CASRTTGVREKLFF. Written as DNA, the CDR3 is TGTGCCAGTAGAACGACAGGGGTCCGGGAAAAACTGTTTTTT.

This clonotype was detected only a few times. The chain employs TRBV7-2 and TRBJ1-4; D gene ambiguous. Germline CDR1 is SGHTA and CDR2 is FQGNSA. Trimming left V 6 bases short and J 8 bases short, with 13 bases between. The CDR3 length is 13 residues. This CDR3 is CASRGNSGEKLFF. DNA of the CDR3: TGTGCCAGCAGGGGTAACTCAGGCGAAAAACTGTTTTTT. Complete variable domain (other parts from reference TRBV7-2 and TRBJ1-4): GAGVSQSPSNKVTEKGKDVELRCDPISGHTALYWYRQSLGQGLEFLIYFQGNSAPDKSGLPSDRFSAERTGGSVSTLTIQRTQQEDSAVYLCASRGNSGEKLFFGSGTQLSVL.

This chain joins TRBV27 and TRBJ2-1; D is unresolved. The length of the CDR3 is 12 residues. The germline V gene has CDR1 MNHEY and CDR2 SMNVEV (reference sequence). With 5 bases removed from V and 10 bases from J, the gap between germline ends came to 12 bases. CDR3 in DNA: TGTGCCAGCAGTCCGCCCAGGAGAGAGCAGTTCTTC. Its translation is CASSPPRREQFF.

CDR3 DNA: TGTGCCACCACCACAGGGAAGAGGGACACTGAAGCTTTCTTT. Its translation is CATTTGKRDTEAFF. This chain connects TRBV7-8 to TRBJ1-1, with a weak D call TRBD1 (6 bases). The germline CDR1 and CDR2 sequences are SGHVS and FQNEAQ. The CDR3 loop spans 14 amino acids. V was clipped by 10 bases and J by 3 bases, with 18 bases between them. Drawing the rest from reference TRBV7-8 and TRBJ1-1, the complete variable domain is GAGVSQSPRYKVAKRGQDVALRCDPISGHVSLFWYQQALGQGPEFLTYFQNEAQLDKSGLPSDRFFAERPEGSVSTLKIQRTQQEDSAVYLCATTTGKRDTEAFFGQGTRLTVV.

This chain joins TRBV10-2 and TRBJ2-1; TRBD2 agrees at 8 bases. CDR3 length: 14 residues. The junction had 1 base not matched to a gene; V was cut back by 6 bases and J by 0 bases. The V gene's germline CDR1 is WSHSY and CDR2 SAAADI. The CDR3 sequence is CASRSGSSYNEQFF. The CDR3 coding sequence is TGCGCCAGCAGAAGCGGGAGCTCCTACAATGAGCAGTTCTTC.

There are a few counts of this clonotype. The chain carries TRBV19 and TRBJ1-5, with D possibly TRBD1 on 5 matching bases. Trimming stripped 4 bases from V and 1 base from J, with 14 bases between. The CDR3 extends over 16 amino acids. Germline lookup yields CDR1 LNHDA and CDR2 SQIVND (reference sequence). In DNA form, the CDR3 reads TGTGCCAGTAGTACCCGGGGGGGAATGAGCAATCAGCCCCAGCATTTT. It encodes CASSTRGGMSNQPQHF.